Following are 5 T cell receptor beta chains from one sample sequenced in a study of shared clonotypes between healthy human individuals. TCRdb keeps only in-frame clones here, not all; method: immunoSEQ multiplex PCR. The repertoire holds about 2.3 million clones, over 85% seen once, with under 0.45% in the top ten. Sequencing was done on a sample of naive CD4+ T cells from PBMCs. As to subset: CD45RA+ positively selected. These receptors were obtained from a man aged 18 to 29 in good health. Some clones in this sample may be carry-over from other donors' samples.

The rearrangement links TRBV7-8 to TRBJ2-5; 7 bases fit TRBD2. Per germline, CDR1 SGHVS and CDR2 FQNEAQ. V shed 6 bases, J shed 5 bases, and the junction held 15 bases outside the gene matches. The CDR3 runs to 16 residues. The CDR3 DNA reads as TGTGCCAGCAGTTTTGTTACTGGACTAGTCAGTGAGACCCAGTACTTC. This gives the protein CASSFVTGLVSETQYF.

The chain employs TRBV18 and TRBJ2-7; TRBD2 might be the D (6 bases). There are 15 residues in the CDR3. V was clipped by 2 bases and J by 2 bases, with 13 bases between them. The V gene's germline CDR1 is KGHSH and CDR2 LQKENI. Written as DNA, the CDR3 is TGTGCCAGCTCACCAGCAAATAGCGGAACCTACGAGCAGTACTTC. Amino acid sequence: CASSPANSGTYEQYF.

This rearrangement joins TRBV7-9 to TRBJ2-2; D is tentatively TRBD1 or TRBD2 (7 bases each). Trimming removed 4 bases at V and 0 bases at J, with 18 bases between. The germline CDR1 and CDR2 sequences are SEHNR and FQNEAQ (reference sequence). This CDR3 is built from 18 residues. The CDR3 coding sequence is TGTGCCAGCAGCTCCCCTCCAGGGGGAGGGGCGAACACCGGGGAGCTGTTTTTT. Translated, it gives CASSSPPGGGANTGELFF.

The rearrangement links TRBV7-8 to TRBJ2-5; 9 bases agree with TRBD2. The CDR3 runs to 15 residues. After removal of 0 bases from V and 5 bases from J, the junction contained 4 bases not matched to a gene. Germline V CDR1 and CDR2: SGHVS, FQNEAQ. The CDR3 region is CASSLASGRTETQYF. DNA of the CDR3: TGTGCCAGCAGCTTAGCAAGCGGGAGGACGGAGACCCAGTACTTC.

The V and J genes are TRBV2 and TRBJ2-1; no firm D call. Germline-derived CDR1 and CDR2 are SNHLY and FYNNEI. Deletions cut 2 bases from V and 10 bases from J, with 12 bases between. CDR3 length: 13 residues. The CDR3 DNA follows: TGTGCCAGCAGTGAAATCCCCACGGGCGAGCAGTTCTTC. Protein sequence: CASSEIPTGEQFF.